Presented here are 12 T cell receptor beta chains from one specimen sequenced in a study of blood T cell repertoires in COVID-19. Assay used: immunoSEQ multiplex PCR; TCRdb lists only in-frame clones, some missing. The table shows roughly 93,000 clones, with 80% to 90% occurring only once. The sample comprised peripheral blood. Source of these receptors: a human donor in a cohort sampled during active COVID-19.

V usage is TRBV18 and J usage is TRBJ1-3; a possible D gene is TRBD1 (6 bases). CDR1 is KGHSH, CDR2 LQKENI, per germline. This CDR3 is built from 17 residues. Trimming stripped 3 bases from V and 4 bases from J, with 19 bases between. CDR3 bases: TGTGCCAGCTCACCTCGCGGGGGGGCCGAAGGCGGAAACACCATATATTTT. Its protein product is CASSPRGGAEGGNTIYF.

This chain uses TRBV28 with TRBJ1-2, with 7 bases aligning to TRBD1. The CDR3 runs to 14 residues. Losses at the gene ends were 6 bases for V and 4 bases for J; bases not matched to a gene: 8. Germline CDR1 MDHEN, CDR2 SYDVKM. DNA for the CDR3: TGTGCCAGCAGCCTGGACAGGAATGGCTATGGCTACACCTTC. It translates to CASSLDRNGYGYTF.

This clone has just one count. The chain is built from TRBV6-5 and TRBJ2-1; no reliable D call. CDR3 length: 12 residues. The V end lost 6 bases, the J end lost 10 bases, and 13 bases lay between the germline ends. Per germline, CDR1 MNHEY and CDR2 SVGAGI. CDR3 sequence (DNA): TGTGCCAGCAGCCCCCAGGTTGGGGAGCAGTTCTTC. Its translation: CASSPQVGEQFF.

The chain is built from TRBV28 and TRBJ2-3, with TRBD2 matching 8 bases. Per germline, CDR1 MDHEN and CDR2 SYDVKM. This CDR3 comprises 16 residues. The V and J ends lost 5 bases and 4 bases, in that order; junction bases with no gene match: 11. This CDR3 is CASSTGLALWADTQYF. The DNA of the CDR3 is TGTGCCAGCAGTACCGGACTAGCTCTCTGGGCAGATACGCAGTATTTT.

The rearrangement joins TRBV9 to TRBJ2-7; possibly TRBD1 for D (5 bases). Germline lookup yields CDR1 SGDLS and CDR2 YYNGEE. The V and J ends lost 3 bases and 7 bases respectively, with 11 bases between them. This CDR3 contains 12 residues. Here the CDR3 reads CASSAREGEQYF. In nucleotides, the CDR3 is TGTGCCAGCAGCGCCAGGGAAGGGGAGCAGTACTTC.

The chain recombines TRBV5-1 with TRBJ2-5; D perhaps matches TRBD1 (8 bases). The germline V gene has CDR1 SGHRS and CDR2 YFSETQ. V lost 3 bases to trimming and J lost 5 bases, with 20 bases between them. There are 16 residues in the CDR3. CDR3 nucleotides: TGCGCCAGCAGCTCGACCCCAGGACAGGGAGGGGAGACCCAGTACTTC. Protein sequence: CASSSTPGQGGETQYF.

This clone has just a few counts. The chain joins TRBV11-2 to TRBJ1-4, with D hard to call. Germline CDR1 SGHAT, CDR2 FQNNGV. The CDR3 extends over 13 amino acids. The ends were cut back, 5 bases at V and 6 bases at J, with 10 bases in the middle. The CDR3 DNA follows: TGTGCCAGCAGCCTCGATGAGGATGAAAAACTGTTTTTT. It encodes CASSLDEDEKLFF.

The chain recombines TRBV12-3 or TRBV12-4 with TRBJ1-1; D might be TRBD1 (6 bases). Trimming cost V 2 bases and J 8 bases, with 12 bases left between them. This CDR3 spans 13 amino acids. In DNA form, the CDR3 reads TGTGCCAGCAGTTTACAGGGGTACTTCGAAGCTTTCTTT. Its translation is CASSLQGYFEAFF.

This chain links TRBV28 with TRBJ2-7; D uncertain. Between the trimmed V and J ends, which lost 1 base and 2 bases, there was a span of 6 bases. The CDR3 spans 13 residues. CDR1 and CDR2 (germline): MDHEN, SYDVKM. CDR3 nucleotides: TGTGCCAGCAGTTTATCACCTACCTACGAGCAGTACTTC. The encoded protein is CASSLSPTYEQYF.

The chain uses TRBV9 and TRBJ1-3, with TRBD1 as a possible D gene (6 bases). The germline CDR1 and CDR2 sequences are SGDLS and YYNGEE. There are 14 residues in the CDR3. Trimming left V 8 bases short and J 4 bases short, with 16 bases between. CDR3 bases: TGTGCCAGTGATCCAGGGGTTACCGGAAACACCATATATTTT. This sequence encodes CASDPGVTGNTIYF.

The chain couples TRBV9 to TRBJ2-5; D possibly corresponds to TRBD2 (6 bases). V was shortened by 0 bases and J by 5 bases, with 11 bases between the two germline ends. Germline CDR1 and CDR2: SGDLS and YYNGEE. This CDR3 is 14 amino acids long. Here the CDR3 DNA reads TGTGCCAGCAGCGTAGTGGGGGGACGGGAGACCCAGTACTTC. It translates to CASSVVGGRETQYF.

The chain employs TRBV28 and TRBJ1-1; the match to TRBD1 covers 9 bases. Unmatched junction bases numbered 14, after V lost 2 bases and J lost 4 bases. CDR3 length equals 18 residues. Germline V gives CDR1 MDHEN, CDR2 SYDVKM. In nucleotides, the CDR3 is TGTGCCAGCAGTTTAAACAGGGGGCGAACCACTGGCACCACTGAAGCTTTCTTT. This gives the protein CASSLNRGRTTGTTEAFF.